Here is one T cell receptor beta chain with its context. Every patient was affected by relapse after autologous stem cell transplantation, while exposure to brentuximab vedotin was not uniform. Profiled with immunoSEQ multiplex PCR; TCRdb holds only in-frame clones, not every one. The table lists 11,000 to 15,000 clones, over 65% of them singletons. This CDR3 contains 16 residues. CDR1 SGHVS and CDR2 FNYEAQ come from the germline V gene. V gave up 4 bases and J gave up 0 bases, with 12 bases separating them. This entry is derived from a study of PD-1 blockade in classical Hodgkin lymphoma. The chain has TRBV7-6 and TRBJ2-2; no reliable D call. The clonotype comes from a human donor with classical Hodgkin lymphoma. The sequencing here drew on peripheral blood mononuclear cells (PBMCs), taken at baseline. CDR3 DNA sequence: TGTGCCAGCAGCTCCGCAGGCTCCGCGAACACCGGGGAGCTGTTTTTT. Protein: CASSSAGSANTGELFF.